This is a list of T cell receptor beta chains from one sample in a study of blood T cell repertoires in COVID-19. The protocol was immunoSEQ multiplex PCR, while the TCRdb copy is restricted to in-frame clones and leaves out a portion. The sample lists tens of thousands of clones, around 79% occurring once. The sample was peripheral blood. The receptors shown here come from a man in his 70s with active or convalescent COVID-19. CDR3s include the opening cysteine and the closing phenylalanine or tryptophan. The order of the fields is clone size, V gene, D gene, J gene, CDR3 DNA, CDR3 protein. A D gene is named only where the DNA matches it firmly. Clone size, where shown, is once, few, many, or a class for clones that have expanded.

-	TRBV27	-	TRBJ2-7	TGTGCCAGCAGTTTAAGGCGGGAGCAGTACTTC	CASSLRREQYF
few	TRBV29-1	TRBD1	TRBJ2-7	TGCAGCGCCCGACAGGGGGGGACCTACGAGCAGTACTTC	CSARQGGTYEQYF
-	TRBV30	-	TRBJ2-2	TGTGCCTGGACAACAGGGATCGGTCCCGGGGAGCTGTTTTTT	CAWTTGIGPGELFF
-	TRBV28	-	TRBJ2-7	TGTGCCAGCAGTTTCGTGTTCGGTTCATCCTCCTACGAGCAGTACTTC	CASSFVFGSSSYEQYF
-	TRBV19	TRBD1	TRBJ1-3	TGTGCCAGTAGTATAGCGGCAGGGGGTCGAAGTAACACCATATATTTT	CASSIAAGGRSNTIYF
few	TRBV15	-	TRBJ2-1	TGTGCCACCAGCGAAGGGGGGGGTGGCTCCTACAATGAGCAGTTCTTC	CATSEGGGGSYNEQFF
-	TRBV6-5	TRBD1	TRBJ2-2	TGTGCCAGCAGCCGACAGGGGCGGGACACCGGGGAGCTGTTTTTT	CASSRQGRDTGELFF
few	TRBV29-1	-	TRBJ2-1	TGCAGCGTTGAAGGGACAGCCAATGAGCAGTTCTTC	CSVEGTANEQFF
few	TRBV7-2	TRBD2	TRBJ2-1	TGTGCCAGCAGCCCGCGGACTAGCGGGGGAGCACAGTTCTTC	CASSPRTSGGAQFF
-	TRBV19	-	TRBJ2-5	TGTGCCAGTAGTATGAATCGGGGGGAGACCCAGTACTTC	CASSMNRGETQYF
-	TRBV5-1	-	TRBJ1-1	TGCGCCAGCAGACCAGGAACCTTGAACACTGAAGCTTTCTTT	CASRPGTLNTEAFF
-	TRBV3-1/TRBV3-2	-	TRBJ1-6	TGTGCCAGCAGCCGGTTCTCAGGGTTTAGTAATTCACCCCTCCACTTT	CASSRFSGFSNSPLHF
-	TRBV11-2	-	TRBJ1-4	TGTGCCAGCAGCCTAGGTATTTCGGGGGAAAAACTGTTTTTT	CASSLGISGEKLFF
-	TRBV25-1	-	TRBJ1-4	TGTGCCAGCAGTGAGGGGAGGCAAGCAACTAATGAAAAACTGTTTTTT	CASSEGRQATNEKLFF
-	TRBV11-2	-	TRBJ2-5	TGTGCCAGCAGCTCCTATAGACAGCAAGAGACCCAGTACTTC	CASSSYRQQETQYF
-	TRBV9	-	TRBJ2-5	TGTGCCAGCAGCGTAGAGTCGGGGTGGGAGACCCAGTACTTC	CASSVESGWETQYF
-	TRBV5-1	-	TRBJ1-2	TGCGCCAGCAGCTTAGGCAGGGGAGCTAACTATGGCTACACCTTC	CASSLGRGANYGYTF
once	TRBV7-2	TRBD1	TRBJ1-1	TGTGCCAGCAGCTCCGGACAGGGACTGAACACTGAAGCTTTCTTT	CASSSGQGLNTEAFF
-	TRBV6-5	TRBD1	TRBJ2-7	TGTGCCAGCAGCTCCGGGACAGGGGGCTACGAGCAGTACTTC	CASSSGTGGYEQYF
few	TRBV28	-	TRBJ2-7	TGTGCCAGCAGTGTAGCGGCCTACGAGCAGTACTTC	CASSVAAYEQYF
-	TRBV4-2	-	TRBJ1-1	TGTGCCAGCAGCCAGGCCACAGGGAACACTGAAGCTTTCTTT	CASSQATGNTEAFF
-	TRBV12-3/TRBV12-4	-	TRBJ2-5	TGTGCCAGCACCGGACTTTCAGGAGAGACCCAGTACTTC	CASTGLSGETQYF
-	TRBV6-5	TRBD2	TRBJ2-7	TGTGCCAGCAGTTTGACTAGCGGGAGGGGCGAGCAGTACTTC	CASSLTSGRGEQYF
-	TRBV18	TRBD2	TRBJ2-7	TGTGCCAGCTCTCCACCAGCGGGGCCCACCTACGAGCAGTACTTC	CASSPPAGPTYEQYF
-	TRBV7-2	TRBD2	TRBJ2-3	TGTGCCAGCAGCCGCGGCGGGGGGGCCAGCACAGATACGCAGTATTTT	CASSRGGGASTDTQYF
-	TRBV10-1	-	TRBJ2-7	TGCGCCAGCAGTGAGTCTCGGCGGGGGCAGACCTACGAGCAGTACTTC	CASSESRRGQTYEQYF
-	TRBV7-2	TRBD2	TRBJ2-1	TGTGCCAGCAGATCTTCGAAGCGGGGCTCCTACAATGAGCAGTTCTTC	CASRSSKRGSYNEQFF
once	TRBV19	TRBD2	TRBJ2-5	TGTGCCAGTAGTACCCAACCCGGGGGGAGGGAGACCCAGTACTTC	CASSTQPGGRETQYF
-	TRBV28	TRBD2	TRBJ2-7	TGTGCCAGCAGTTTAATTAGCGGGTACGAGCAGTACTTC	CASSLISGYEQYF
-	TRBV9	-	TRBJ1-2	TGTGCCAGCAGCCGGGTCGGAGGAAGGAATGGCTACACCTTC	CASSRVGGRNGYTF
once	TRBV10-3	-	TRBJ2-7	TGTGCCATCAGTGAAGGGGAAGCCAGCTCCTACGAGCAGTACTTC	CAISEGEASSYEQYF
-	TRBV24-1	-	TRBJ1-5	TGTGCCACCAGTAAAGGGAGCGGCAATCAGCCCCAGCATTTT	CATSKGSGNQPQHF
few	TRBV9	TRBD2	TRBJ2-1	TGTGCCAGCAGCGTAGTAGCTAGCGGGACCAATGAGCAGTTCTTC	CASSVVASGTNEQFF
-	TRBV2	-	TRBJ1-2	TGTGCCAGCAGTGGACTATCCACCGCTAACTATGGCTACACCTTC	CASSGLSTANYGYTF
few	TRBV5-5	TRBD2	TRBJ2-1	TGTGCCAGCAGCTGGGGTACTAGCGGGAACTATGAGCAGTTCTTC	CASSWGTSGNYEQFF
few	TRBV4-1	TRBD1	TRBJ1-3	TGCGCCAGCAGCCAAGATCCCGGGACAGGGCGAGGAAACACCATATATTTT	CASSQDPGTGRGNTIYF
-	TRBV5-1	TRBD1	TRBJ2-2	TGCGCCAGCAGCTTGGACAGGGGCACCGGGGAGCTGTTTTTT	CASSLDRGTGELFF
-	TRBV18	TRBD1	TRBJ2-3	TGTGCCAGCTCACGCACCGGGACAGGGGATCTAGATACGCAGTATTTT	CASSRTGTGDLDTQYF
-	TRBV10-3	-	TRBJ1-2	TGTGCCATCAGTGATCATAGCCGACTAGCTAACTATGGCTACACCTTC	CAISDHSRLANYGYTF
-	TRBV24-1	TRBD1	TRBJ2-2	TGTGCCACCAGGGATACAGGGGGCCGCGACACCGGGGAGCTGTTTTTT	CATRDTGGRDTGELFF
-	TRBV27	TRBD2	TRBJ2-1	TGTGCCAGCAGTTTTGGGGCTAGCGGGAGTCGTGAGCAGTTCTTC	CASSFGASGSREQFF
-	TRBV19	-	TRBJ2-5	TGTGCCAGTAGTATAATCCCCCGGTCTAACCAAGAGACCCAGTACTTC	CASSIIPRSNQETQYF
-	TRBV11-3	-	TRBJ1-5	TGTGCCAGCAGCTTATCCTTGAATCAGCCCCAGCATTTT	CASSLSLNQPQHF
-	TRBV5-1	TRBD1	TRBJ1-1	TGCGCCAGCAGCTCCGGGACAGCAAACACTGAAGCTTTCTTT	CASSSGTANTEAFF
-	TRBV19	TRBD1	TRBJ1-2	TGTGCCAGTAGTACACAGGGGACAGAGGACTATGGCTACACCTTC	CASSTQGTEDYGYTF
once	TRBV28	TRBD1	TRBJ1-2	TGTGCCAGTCAGGGGACAGGGGCCCTTAATGGCTACACCTTC	CASQGTGALNGYTF
once	TRBV6-5	-	TRBJ1-5	TGTGCCAGCAGACAGGGATCCACAAACAATCAGCCCCAGCATTTT	CASRQGSTNNQPQHF
-	TRBV29-1	-	TRBJ1-1	TGCAGCGTGGGGCGGCCGAACACTGAAGCTTTCTTT	CSVGRPNTEAFF
once	TRBV30	-	TRBJ1-3	TGTGCCTGGAGTGTACCGAGTCCGTCTGGAAACACCATATATTTT	CAWSVPSPSGNTIYF
-	TRBV7-9	-	TRBJ2-7	TGTGCCAGCAGCTTGGACACCTCCCACTCCTACGAGCAGTACTTC	CASSLDTSHSYEQYF
-	TRBV7-3	-	TRBJ2-5	TGTGCCAGCAGCTTCGGGATACAAGAGACCCAGTACTTC	CASSFGIQETQYF
-	TRBV7-2	TRBD1	TRBJ1-3	TGTGCCAGCAGCTTTAGTCGGGACAGAGGAAACACCATATATTTT	CASSFSRDRGNTIYF